This T cell receptor beta chain was identified in a study of T cell responses to AZD1222 COVID-19 vaccine (dated by TCRdb to about 2021). Background on the whole study: Because spike-specific TCR depth and breadth did not differ between the two schedules, AZD1222 recipients who got a second dose at roughly 4 weeks were pooled with those who got a second dose at roughly 12 weeks. TCR sequencing covered roughly 230 trial participants: nearly 210 given two doses of AZD1222 and around 26 given two doses of MenACWY control vaccine. Trial participants were enrolled by age into subgroups of 18-55, 56-69 and 70-plus years, and about 150, 27 and 61 TCR-sequenced participants, respectively, were included in these subgroups. Points the paper makes about the study in general: In the small 56-69-year group, the increase in depth fell short of significance, most likely because of low power. Only five to seven AZD1222 recipients were SARS-CoV-2 seropositive at baseline, limiting conclusions about previously exposed vaccinees. Reportedly, close to half of the unique spike-specific TCRs recognized epitopes lying outside the regions that are mutated in the B.1.351 and B.1.1.7 variants. CD4 TCRs associated with the vaccine covered the entire spike protein, and the dominant responses were in regions 160-218 and 743-854. Because no samples from the day 14 peak response were available, repertoires could be characterized only after the peak T cell response. After two AZD1222 doses, both the breadth and the depth of spike-specific TCRs were significantly higher than at day 0 and than in MenACWY recipients. Participants were mostly white British, with more females than males. The authors suggested clonal diversity may have been underestimated.

The CDR3 regions of human TCRbeta chains were analyzed by immunosequencing. The authors' analysis ran thus. Repertoire TCRs were checked for matches against a reference library of SARS-CoV-2-specific TCRs that had been generated using the MIRA antigen-specificity platform. Breadth meant the fraction of unique TCRs that were SARS-CoV-2-associated, whereas depth meant the fraction of total T cells that were SARS-CoV-2-associated. Using the MIRA data, every spike-specific TCR was mapped to the spike region that the TCR reacted to and assigned to either a CD4 or a CD8 class. Log10-transformed breadth and depth values were compared by one-way ANOVA with Sidak's multiple comparisons tests. Drawn from immuneACCESS, this table holds only the in-frame rearrangements with V and J called that TCRdb kept. Clones are partly lost; checked studies trace under half to an unresolved V gene and leave the rest unexplained. V and J calls and clone size are as listed in that table; D and trimming were resolved from the DNA. Recorded for this sample are about 140,000 clones; approximately 90% of them occurred a single time. Together, the top ten hold 2.8% of the sample.

There are 14 amino acids in the CDR3, from cysteine to phenylalanine inclusive. Only the CDR3 portion is preserved as DNA: 42 bases, with reading frame beginning at the first base. V drops 3 bases and J drops 3 bases, leaving 11 bases in between. CDR1 is given as MDHEN and CDR2 as SYDVKM, both from the germline V gene. The sample's time point label is to be understood as: baseline before first vaccination. Vaccinee samples came from UK trials COV001 and COV002, including a single-blind randomized controlled phase 2/3 trial of AZD1222 (ChAdOx1 nCoV-19) in healthy adults. Trial participant PBMC samples were collected at day 0 and day 28 after the second dose for TCRbeta chain sequencing. In regard to this clone: The target of this receptor is not known. It has no much larger one-base neighbor in the sample; base qualities were not kept.

The source material was peripheral blood, sampled on day 0 of AZD1222 vaccination. The TCR was taken from an adult in good health. This sequence uses TRBV28 and TRBJ1-2; the D gene assignment is ambiguous. This receptor has the CDR3 CASSFRFADYGYTF. The DNA is TGTGCCAGCAGTTTTCGGTTCGCAGACTATGGCTACACCTTC.